The 17 T cell receptor beta chains below all came from one sample that was sequenced in a study of control samples from healthy donors and cancer patients. Generated by immunoSEQ multiplex PCR, the TCRdb table keeps only in-frame clones and is missing some. This table holds about 120,000 clones, around 89% found once. The sequencing sample was made of blood. The receptors were sampled from a man in his fifties in good health.

The chain couples TRBV5-1 to TRBJ1-1; D might be TRBD1 (6 bases). The V and J ends lost 0 bases and 4 bases respectively, with 13 bases between them. This CDR3 spans 15 amino acids. The V gene's germline CDR1 is SGHRS and CDR2 YFSETQ. The DNA for the CDR3 is TGCGCCAGCAGCTTGGAGGGGGGGCCTGGCACTGAAGCTTTCTTT. This codes for CASSLEGGPGTEAFF.

The chain carries TRBV5-4 and TRBJ2-5; D is unclear. This CDR3 has 14 residues. V was cut by 4 bases and J by 4 bases, with 14 bases left in between. Germline V gives CDR1 SGHNT, CDR2 YYREEE (reference sequence). The CDR3 coding sequence is TGTGCCAGCAGCCAAGCCCGTCGGACAGAGACCCAGTACTTC. Its translation: CASSQARRTETQYF.

V is TRBV5-5 and J is TRBJ1-1; D is ambiguous. The V gene's germline CDR1 is SGHKS and CDR2 YYEKEE (reference sequence). V was pared by 6 bases and J by 1 base, with 13 bases between. The CDR3 consists of 14 residues. The CDR3 DNA follows: TGTGCCAGCACCCCTGGGGTCACGAACACTGAAGCTTTCTTT. This translates into CASTPGVTNTEAFF.

The gene calls are TRBV6-5 and TRBJ1-3; D uncertain. The CDR3 has 14 amino acids. Trimming cost V 2 bases and J 2 bases, with 7 bases left between them. Germline V gene sequence: CDR1 MNHEY, CDR2 SVGAGI. The CDR3: CASSYVGAGNTIYF. CDR3 sequence (DNA): TGTGCCAGCAGTTACGTGGGCGCTGGAAACACCATATATTTT.

This clone appeared a single time. The chain carries TRBV19 and TRBJ1-1, with D perhaps matching TRBD1 (6 bases). Trimming took 3 bases from V and 1 from J, leaving 6 bases between them. Germline CDR1 LNHDA, CDR2 SQIVND (reference sequence). This CDR3 spans 13 amino acids. The CDR3 DNA follows: TGTGCCAGTAGTATGACAGGGAACACTGAAGCTTTCTTT. Residues: CASSMTGNTEAFF.

The gene calls are TRBV2 and TRBJ2-1, with D perhaps assigned TRBD1 or TRBD2 (5 bases each). CDR3 size: 14 residues. The ends were cut back, 7 bases at V and 3 bases at J, with 13 bases in the middle. CDR1 and CDR2 from the germline V gene are SNHLY and FYNNEI. CDR3 residues: CASKSSGGYNEQFF. Written as DNA, the CDR3 is TGTGCCAGCAAGAGTTCTGGGGGCTACAATGAGCAGTTCTTC.

This rearrangement joins TRBV11-2 to TRBJ1-2, with 8 bases that match TRBD1. The germline V gene encodes CDR1 SGHAT and CDR2 FQNNGV. CDR3 length: 15 residues. With V trimmed by 5 bases and J by 2 bases, 7 bases remained unmatched. In DNA form, the CDR3 reads TGTGCCAGCAGCCCGCGGACAGGGACCAACTATGGCTACACCTTC. Protein: CASSPRTGTNYGYTF.

This clone has just one count. CDR3 loop: CASSQEGRVNEQFF. Written as DNA, the CDR3 is TGCGCCAGCAGCCAAGAGGGCAGAGTCAATGAGCAGTTCTTC. The chain links TRBV4-1 to TRBJ2-1; D not certain. Between the trimmed V and J ends, which lost 0 bases and 6 bases, there was a span of 9 bases. Germline values: CDR1 MGHRA, CDR2 YSYEKL. CDR3 length: 14 residues.

On this clone itself: Other DNA sequences in this sample translate to the same CDR3. This sequence joins TRBV10-3 and TRBJ1-2, with D unclear. V was trimmed by 0 bases and J by 0 bases, leaving 5 bases between them. CDR1 and CDR2 from the germline V gene are ENHRY and SYGVKD. The CDR3 contains 14 residues. Written as DNA, the CDR3 is TGTGCCATCAGTGAGTCGGGGTCTAACTATGGCTACACCTTC. Encoded protein: CAISESGSNYGYTF.

The V call is TRBV11-2, the J call TRBJ1-2; 7 bases agree with TRBD1. Trimming took 2 bases from V and 6 from J; bases not matched to a gene: 3. The CDR3 runs to 13 residues. Germline CDR1 is SGHAT and CDR2 is FQNNGV. CDR3 nucleotide sequence: TGTGCCAGCAGCTTAAGCCAGGGGGATGGCTACACCTTC. It yields the protein CASSLSQGDGYTF.

As DNA, the CDR3 is TGCGCCAGCAGCGGGGGGACAGGGAGAGTTTACGAGCAGTACTTC. Its protein product is CASSGGTGRVYEQYF. The chain has TRBV5-1 and TRBJ2-7; 9 nucleotides align to TRBD1. J gave up 4 bases and V 4 bases, and 9 bases lay outside the gene matches. Per the germline V gene, CDR1 is SGHRS and CDR2 is YFSETQ. CDR3 size: 15 residues.

The rearrangement links TRBV15 to TRBJ2-5; D is undetermined. The ends were cut back, 1 base at V and 3 bases at J, with 6 bases in the middle. This CDR3 region has 13 residues. CDR1 and CDR2 (germline): LNHNV, YYDKDF (reference sequence). The CDR3 sequence: CATSRVLKETQYF. DNA for the CDR3: TGTGCCACCAGCAGAGTCCTAAAAGAGACCCAGTACTTC.

The chain recombines TRBV19 with TRBJ1-2, with D perhaps TRBD1 (5 bases). CDR1 and CDR2 from the germline V gene are LNHDA and SQIVND (reference sequence). Trimming cost V 6 bases and J 8 bases, with 22 bases left between them. The length of the CDR3 is 15 residues. The CDR3 bases are TGTGCCAGTAGCGTTACCGGGACTGTAGGGGAAGGCTACACCTTC. The encoded protein is CASSVTGTVGEGYTF.

The rearrangement links TRBV19 to TRBJ2-5; D remains unclear. The CDR3 sequence is 15 residues long. V lost 3 bases and J lost 5, with 16 bases in between. In germline, CDR1 is LNHDA, CDR2 SQIVND (reference sequence). The CDR3 is CASSISATVSETQYF. CDR3 nucleotides: TGTGCCAGTAGTATTTCAGCTACCGTTTCGGAGACCCAGTACTTC.

This rearrangement joins TRBV29-1 to TRBJ2-3; 7 bases agree with TRBD1. V was clipped by 8 bases and J by 5 bases; unmatched bases: 13. CDR1 SQVTM and CDR2 ANQGSEA come from the germline V gene. The CDR3 has 14 residues. CDR3 in amino acids: CSTKRDRPQDTQYF. The CDR3 nucleotides are TGCAGCACCAAACGGGACAGACCACAAGATACGCAGTATTTT.

This rearrangement joins TRBV19 to TRBJ1-2; D might be TRBD1 (6 bases). The germline V gene has CDR1 LNHDA and CDR2 SQIVND (reference sequence). The CDR3 has 12 residues. V dropped 7 bases and J dropped 10 bases, with 16 bases sitting between them. The CDR3 nucleotides read TGTGCCAGTATCGCTAGGGGGGGGCCCTACACCTTC. It is translated as CASIARGGPYTF.

The rearrangement uses TRBV2 and TRBJ2-3; D unresolved. This CDR3 contains 12 residues. Germline V gene lookup returns CDR1 SNHLY and CDR2 FYNNEI. The V gene lost 6 bases and the J gene lost 3 bases, with 7 bases spanning the gap. The CDR3 DNA follows: TGTGCCAGCAGACCCAGGACAGATACGCAGTATTTT. This translates into CASRPRTDTQYF.